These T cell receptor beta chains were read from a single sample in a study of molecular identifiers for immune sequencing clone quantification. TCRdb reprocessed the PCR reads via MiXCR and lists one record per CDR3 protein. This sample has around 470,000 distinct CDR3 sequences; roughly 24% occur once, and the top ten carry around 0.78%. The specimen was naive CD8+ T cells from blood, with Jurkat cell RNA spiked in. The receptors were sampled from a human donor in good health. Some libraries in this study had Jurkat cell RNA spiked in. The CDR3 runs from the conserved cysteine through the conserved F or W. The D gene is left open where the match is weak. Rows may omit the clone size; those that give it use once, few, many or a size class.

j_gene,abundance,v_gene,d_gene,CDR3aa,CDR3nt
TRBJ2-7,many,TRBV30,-,CAWDGGTYEQYF,TGTGCCTGGGACGGAGGAACATACGAGCAGTACTTC
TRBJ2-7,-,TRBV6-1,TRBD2,CASSEVAAGIYEQYF,TGTGCCAGCAGTGAAGTTGCAGCGGGGATCTACGAGCAGTACTTC
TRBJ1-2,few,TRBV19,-,CASSIAGIYTF,TGTGCCAGTAGTATCGCAGGAATCTACACCTTC
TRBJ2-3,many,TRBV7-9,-,CASSLLGSLDTQYF,TGTGCCAGCAGCTTATTGGGGAGTCTAGATACGCAGTATTTT
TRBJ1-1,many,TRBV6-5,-,CASSYRRDYTEAFF,TGTGCCAGCAGTTACCGTCGGGACTACACTGAAGCTTTCTTT
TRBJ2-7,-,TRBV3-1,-,CASSPSLGSYEQYF,TGTGCCAGCAGCCCTTCGTTGGGGTCCTACGAGCAGTACTTC
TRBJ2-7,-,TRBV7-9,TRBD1,CASSPGTGATSYEQYF,TGTGCCAGCAGCCCCGGGACAGGGGCTACCTCCTACGAGCAGTACTTC
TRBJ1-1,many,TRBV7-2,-,CASRRTGVTEAFF,TGTGCCAGCAGAAGAACGGGGGTTACTGAAGCTTTCTTT
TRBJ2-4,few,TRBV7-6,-,CASSSSGAEDIQYF,TGTGCCAGCAGCTCCTCGGGGGCGGAGGACATTCAGTACTTC
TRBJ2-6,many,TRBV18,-,CASSPGRLSGANVLTF,TGTGCCAGCTCACCGGGCCGGCTCTCTGGGGCCAACGTCCTGACTTTC
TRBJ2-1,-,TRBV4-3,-,CASSQGNNEQFF,TGCGCCAGCAGCCAGGGCAACAATGAGCAGTTCTTC
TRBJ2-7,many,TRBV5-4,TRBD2,CASRPVAGSSYEQYF,TGTGCCAGCAGACCCGTAGCGGGAAGCTCCTACGAGCAGTACTTC
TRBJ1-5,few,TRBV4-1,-,CASSHTTNQPQHF,TGCGCCAGCAGCCATACCACCAATCAGCCCCAGCATTTT
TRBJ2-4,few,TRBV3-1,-,CASSPVGQQLAKNIQYF,TGTGCCAGCAGCCCGGTAGGCCAGCAGCTAGCCAAAAACATTCAGTACTTC
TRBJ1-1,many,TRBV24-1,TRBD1,CATSDLDRDEGAFF,TGTGCCACCAGTGACCTGGACAGGGATGAAGGAGCTTTCTTT
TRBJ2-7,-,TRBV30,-,CAWSVGGGVYEQYF,TGTGCCTGGAGTGTAGGGGGAGGCGTCTACGAGCAGTACTTC
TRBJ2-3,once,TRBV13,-,CASSWGLTGAPDPQYF,TGTGCCAGCAGCTGGGGACTAACGGGGGCGCCAGATCCGCAGTATTTT
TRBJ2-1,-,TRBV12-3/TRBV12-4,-,CASSSRPPYNEQFF,TGTGCCAGCAGTTCTCGGCCCCCCTACAATGAGCAGTTCTTC
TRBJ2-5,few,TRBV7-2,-,CASSPDSDQETQYF,TGTGCCAGCAGCCCAGACAGCGATCAAGAGACCCAGTACTTC
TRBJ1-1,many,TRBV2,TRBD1,CASSASGTGVAEAFF,TGTGCCAGCAGTGCCTCCGGGACAGGGGTGGCTGAAGCTTTCTTT
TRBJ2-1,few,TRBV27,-,CASSWGLDYNEQFF,TGTGCCAGCAGCTGGGGACTCGATTACAATGAGCAGTTCTTC
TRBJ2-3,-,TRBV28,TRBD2,CAILKRETSTDTQYF,TGTGCCATCCTAAAGCGGGAGACGAGCACAGATACGCAGTATTTT
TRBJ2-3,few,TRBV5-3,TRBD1,CASSLWLYAGTGSLTDTQYF,TGTGCCAGCAGCTTGTGGTTGTATGCAGGGACAGGCTCCCTCACAGATACGCAGTATTTT